This T cell receptor (beta chain) is from a study of T-cell memory formation after mild COVID-19. This clonotype was counted only a few times. 5'RACE primed at constant segments yielded TCR alpha and TCR beta cDNA libraries bearing sample barcodes and UMIs. Using its own MiXCR run on the 5' RACE reads, TCRdb lists one record per CDR3 protein. The table includes 200,000 to 250,000 distinct CDR3 sequences, 15% to 17% detected once. Trimming took 3 bases from V and 10 from J, leaving 12 bases between them. The CDR3 length is 13 residues. The material sequenced was PBMCs or a T cell subset sorted from them (not recorded which). This receptor was obtained from an adult woman who had mild COVID-19 (a few samples of this study predate the infection). Cell type and time point are not known. The chain uses TRBV12-3 or TRBV12-4 and TRBJ1-4; the D gene is possibly TRBD1 (5 bases). The CDR3 protein is CASSLGPAGKLFF. In DNA form, the CDR3 reads TGTGCCAGCAGTTTGGGACCTGCTGGAAAACTGTTTTTT.